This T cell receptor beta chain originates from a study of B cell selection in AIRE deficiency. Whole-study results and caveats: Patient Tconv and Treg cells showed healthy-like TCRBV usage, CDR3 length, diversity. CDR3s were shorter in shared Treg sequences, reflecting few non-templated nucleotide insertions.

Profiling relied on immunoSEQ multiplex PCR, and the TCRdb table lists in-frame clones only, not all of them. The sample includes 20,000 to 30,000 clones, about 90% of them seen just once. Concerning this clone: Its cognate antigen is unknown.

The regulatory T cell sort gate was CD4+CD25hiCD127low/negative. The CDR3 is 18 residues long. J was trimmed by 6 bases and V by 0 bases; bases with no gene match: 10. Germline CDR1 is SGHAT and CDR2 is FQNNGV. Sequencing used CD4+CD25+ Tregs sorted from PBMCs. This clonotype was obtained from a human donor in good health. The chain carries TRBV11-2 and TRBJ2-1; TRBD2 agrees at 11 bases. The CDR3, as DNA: TGTGCCAGCAGCTTAGATATACTAGCGGGGGTTCCGGCCAATGAGCAGTTCTTC. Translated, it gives CASSLDILAGVPANEQFF.